This entry concerns a single T cell receptor beta chain. The data were taken from a study of T cell changes during pregnancy in multiple sclerosis. The data were produced by immunoSEQ multiplex PCR, yet TCRdb's version contains in-frame clones alone and is incomplete. The top ten hold 3.6% of the sample, which has approximately 61,000 clones, 85% to 95% seen once. The CDR3 spans 13 residues. V was pared by 8 bases and J by 4 bases, with 8 bases of the junction left unmatched. The V gene's germline CDR1 is MNHNS and CDR2 SASEGT. The sequences come from peripheral blood, collected after pregnancy. This TCR was sampled from a female donor in good health, enrolled as a control in a pregnancy study. The chain is built from TRBV6-1 and TRBJ2-7, with 7 bases that match TRBD1. In nucleotides, the CDR3 is TGTGCCAGCTGCGACAGGGCCAGGTACGAGCAGTACTTC. Translated: CASCDRARYEQYF.